This is a list of T cell receptor beta chains from one sample in a study of long-term antiretroviral therapy in people with HIV. TCRdb's table, derived via immunoSEQ multiplex PCR, lists solely in-frame clones and lacks some. The sample includes approximately 41,000 clones, over 80% seen only once; the top ten take around 5.1%. Source: unsorted PBMCs, taken 1.5 years after starting antiretroviral therapy. These receptors originate from a man between 18 and 29 years old with HIV. CDR3s include the opening cysteine and the closing phenylalanine or tryptophan. Each record gives: V gene, D gene, J gene, clone size, CDR3 DNA, CDR3 protein. The D gene is left open where the match is weak. Expanded clones get a size class; other rows say once, few or many, or leave the size out.

V: TRBV6-1; D: TRBD1; J: TRBJ2-7; size: NA; DNA: TGTGCCAGCAGTGAGGACGACAGGGAAGCCTACGAGCAGTACTTC; CDR3: CASSEDDREAYEQYF
V: TRBV28; D: NA; J: TRBJ2-7; size: NA; DNA: TGTGCCAGCAGCCAACCCGCGGGTTTTAACGAGCAGTACTTC; CDR3: CASSQPAGFNEQYF
V: TRBV9; D: NA; J: TRBJ2-7; size: NA; DNA: TGTGCCAGCAGCCCTTGGGGGGATGGGTACGAGCAGTACTTC; CDR3: CASSPWGDGYEQYF
V: TRBV11-2; D: TRBD1; J: TRBJ2-7; size: NA; DNA: TGTGCCAGCATCGAGACAGGGCAATACGAGCAGTACTTC; CDR3: CASIETGQYEQYF
V: TRBV7-8; D: NA; J: TRBJ1-5; size: NA; DNA: TGTGCCAGCAGCTTATCACAGACCGGCAATCAGCCCCAGCATTTT; CDR3: CASSLSQTGNQPQHF
V: TRBV18; D: NA; J: TRBJ1-2; size: NA; DNA: TGTGCCAGCTCACGAGAACAGGGTCATGGCTACACCTTC; CDR3: CASSREQGHGYTF
V: TRBV5-1; D: NA; J: TRBJ2-7; size: few; DNA: TGCGCCAGCAGCCCATCCGGGGGCTACGAGCAGTACTTC; CDR3: CASSPSGGYEQYF
V: TRBV13; D: NA; J: TRBJ2-7; size: NA; DNA: TGTGCCAGCAGCTTAGCCTACGAGCAGTACTTC; CDR3: CASSLAYEQYF
V: TRBV28; D: NA; J: TRBJ2-1; size: NA; DNA: TGTGCCAGCAGCCCCGAATCCTTGGGGTATGAGCAGTTCTTC; CDR3: CASSPESLGYEQFF
V: TRBV18; D: NA; J: TRBJ2-5; size: NA; DNA: TGTGCCAGCTCACCACCCCCCCAGGGGGAGACCCAGTACTTC; CDR3: CASSPPPQGETQYF
V: TRBV7-9; D: NA; J: TRBJ2-5; size: NA; DNA: TGTGCCAGCAGCTTAGCTGGGGGAGAGACCCAGTACTTC; CDR3: CASSLAGGETQYF
V: TRBV27; D: TRBD1; J: TRBJ2-1; size: NA; DNA: TGTGCCAGCAGTCGATCACCGGGACAGGGGTGGGGCTACAATGAGCAGTTCTTC; CDR3: CASSRSPGQGWGYNEQFF
V: TRBV2; D: TRBD1; J: TRBJ1-2; size: NA; DNA: TGTGCCAGCAGTGAAATCCAGGGGGGACCGTCCAGTGGCTACACCTTC; CDR3: CASSEIQGGPSSGYTF
V: TRBV5-8; D: NA; J: TRBJ2-5; size: NA; DNA: TGTGCCAGCAGCTTGGAAGCAGTACAGACCCAAGAGACCCAGTACTTC; CDR3: CASSLEAVQTQETQYF
V: TRBV6-6; D: TRBD1; J: TRBJ1-5; size: NA; DNA: TGTGCCAGTCGACAGGGGTTGGGCAATCAGCCCCAGCATTTT; CDR3: CASRQGLGNQPQHF
V: TRBV29-1; D: NA; J: TRBJ1-3; size: NA; DNA: TGCAGCGTCGCCCCCGGGACGCAAGGAAACACCATATATTTT; CDR3: CSVAPGTQGNTIYF
V: TRBV5-8; D: NA; J: TRBJ1-4; size: NA; DNA: TGTGCCAGCAGCTTTATTACGGGGGCAAATGAAAAACTGTTTTTT; CDR3: CASSFITGANEKLFF
V: TRBV30; D: TRBD2; J: TRBJ2-3; size: NA; DNA: TGTGCCTGGAGCGCGCACCAGGGACTAGCGGGAGCAGATACGCAGTATTTT; CDR3: CAWSAHQGLAGADTQYF
V: TRBV18; D: NA; J: TRBJ2-7; size: NA; DNA: TGTGCCAGCTCAAACAGGGTTGTTGAGTACTTC; CDR3: CASSNRVVEYF
V: TRBV10-1; D: NA; J: TRBJ2-3; size: once; DNA: TGCGCCAGCAGTGGTACCCAGGGGCGCGGAGATACGCAGTATTTT; CDR3: CASSGTQGRGDTQYF
V: TRBV10-3; D: NA; J: TRBJ2-7; size: NA; DNA: TGTGCCATCAGTGAGTCAGACGGTTCCTACGAGCAGTACTTC; CDR3: CAISESDGSYEQYF
V: TRBV28; D: NA; J: TRBJ2-6; size: NA; DNA: TGTGCCAGCAGCCCCCGGAGCTGGGCCAACGTCCTGACTTTC; CDR3: CASSPRSWANVLTF
V: TRBV7-9; D: NA; J: TRBJ2-2; size: NA; DNA: TGTGCCAGCAGACGCAGGGGATTTGGGACCGGGGAGCTGTTTTTT; CDR3: CASRRRGFGTGELFF
V: TRBV7-8; D: NA; J: TRBJ1-1; size: few; DNA: TGTGCCAGCAGCTTATCCGTAGGACAGACTGAAGCTTTCTTT; CDR3: CASSLSVGQTEAFF
V: TRBV28; D: TRBD1; J: TRBJ1-5; size: NA; DNA: TGTGCCAGCAGTTTATCCGGACAGGGAAATCAGCCCCAGCATTTT; CDR3: CASSLSGQGNQPQHF
V: TRBV27; D: NA; J: TRBJ2-5; size: NA; DNA: TGTGCCAGCAGTTTAATAATGGGGCGGGAGACCCAGTACTTC; CDR3: CASSLIMGRETQYF
V: TRBV29-1; D: NA; J: TRBJ2-5; size: NA; DNA: TGCAGCGTTGAGAGCGAGACCCAGTACTTC; CDR3: CSVESETQYF
V: TRBV6-5; D: NA; J: TRBJ2-7; size: NA; DNA: TGTGCCAGCAGTTACCGACCTCAGGGGACCCCCTACGAGCAGTACTTC; CDR3: CASSYRPQGTPYEQYF
V: TRBV5-1; D: NA; J: TRBJ2-2; size: NA; DNA: TGCGCCAGCAGCTTGTCCAGGATGAACACCGGGGAGCTGTTTTTT; CDR3: CASSLSRMNTGELFF
V: TRBV10-3; D: NA; J: TRBJ1-1; size: NA; DNA: TGTGCCACCGGCACGGGGCCGAACACTGAAGCTTTCTTT; CDR3: CATGTGPNTEAFF
V: TRBV2; D: TRBD1; J: TRBJ1-1; size: NA; DNA: TGTGCCAGCAACGGATTCGACAGGGGGAACACTGAAGCTTTCTTT; CDR3: CASNGFDRGNTEAFF
V: TRBV28; D: NA; J: TRBJ1-5; size: NA; DNA: TGTGCCAGCAGTGGGCGGCGGGGTCAGCCCCAGCATTTT; CDR3: CASSGRRGQPQHF